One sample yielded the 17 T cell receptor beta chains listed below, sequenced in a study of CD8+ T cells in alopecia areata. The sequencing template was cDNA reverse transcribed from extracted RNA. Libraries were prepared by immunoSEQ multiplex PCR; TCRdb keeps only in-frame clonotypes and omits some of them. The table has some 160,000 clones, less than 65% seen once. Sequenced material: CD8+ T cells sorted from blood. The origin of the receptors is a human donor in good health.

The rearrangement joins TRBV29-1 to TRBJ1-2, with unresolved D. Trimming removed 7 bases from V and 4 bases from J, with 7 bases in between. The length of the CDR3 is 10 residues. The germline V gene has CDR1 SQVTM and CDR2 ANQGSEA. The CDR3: CSANGYGYTF. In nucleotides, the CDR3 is TGCAGCGCGAACGGCTATGGCTACACCTTC. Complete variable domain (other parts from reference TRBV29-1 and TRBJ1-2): SAVISQKPSRDICQRGTSLTIQCQVDSQVTMMFWYRQQPGQSLTLIATANQGSEATYESGFVIDKFPISRPNLTFSTLTVSNMSPEDSSIYLCSANGYGYTFGSGTRLTVV.

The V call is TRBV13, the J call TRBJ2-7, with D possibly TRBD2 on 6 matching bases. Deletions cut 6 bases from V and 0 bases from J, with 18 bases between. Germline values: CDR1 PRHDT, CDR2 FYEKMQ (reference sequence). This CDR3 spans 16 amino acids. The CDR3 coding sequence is TGTGCCAGCAGTTCGACCCGGGACGGGGGCTCCTACGAGCAGTACTTC. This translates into CASSSTRDGGSYEQYF.

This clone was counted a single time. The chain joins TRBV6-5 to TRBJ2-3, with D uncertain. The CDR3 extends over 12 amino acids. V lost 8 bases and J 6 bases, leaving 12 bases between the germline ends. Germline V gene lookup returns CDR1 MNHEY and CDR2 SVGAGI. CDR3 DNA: TGTGCCAGCGGCCCCCGTGTCGATACGCAGTATTTT. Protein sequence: CASGPRVDTQYF.

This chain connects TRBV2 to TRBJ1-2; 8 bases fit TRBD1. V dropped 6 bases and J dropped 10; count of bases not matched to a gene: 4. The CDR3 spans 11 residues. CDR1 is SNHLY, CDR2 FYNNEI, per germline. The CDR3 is CASRDRVAYTF. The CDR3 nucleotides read TGTGCCAGCAGGGACAGGGTTGCCTACACCTTC. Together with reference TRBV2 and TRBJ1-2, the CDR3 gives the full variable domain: EPEVTQTPSHQVTQMGQEVILRCVPISNHLYFYWYRQILGQKVEFLVSFYNNEISEKSEIFDDQFSVERPDGSNFTLKIRSTKLEDSAMYFCASRDRVAYTFGSGTRLTVV.

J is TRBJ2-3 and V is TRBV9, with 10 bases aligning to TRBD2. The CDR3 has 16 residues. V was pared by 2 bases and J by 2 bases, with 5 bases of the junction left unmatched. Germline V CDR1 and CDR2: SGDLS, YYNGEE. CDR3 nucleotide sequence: TGTGCCAGCAGCGTCCAGCGGGAGGGGGACACAGATACGCAGTATTTT. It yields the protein CASSVQREGDTDTQYF.

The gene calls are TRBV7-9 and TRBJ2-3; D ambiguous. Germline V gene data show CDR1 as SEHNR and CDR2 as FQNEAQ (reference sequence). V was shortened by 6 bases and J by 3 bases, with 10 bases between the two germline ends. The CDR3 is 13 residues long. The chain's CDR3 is CASRAELTDTQYF. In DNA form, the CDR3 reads TGTGCCAGCAGGGCGGAATTAACAGATACGCAGTATTTT.

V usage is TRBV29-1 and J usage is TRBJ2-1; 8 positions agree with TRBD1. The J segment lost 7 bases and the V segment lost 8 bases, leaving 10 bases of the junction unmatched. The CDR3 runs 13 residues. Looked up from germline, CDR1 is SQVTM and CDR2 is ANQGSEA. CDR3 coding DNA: TGCAGCTACTACCCGGGACAGGATAATGAGCAGTTCTTC. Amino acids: CSYYPGQDNEQFF.

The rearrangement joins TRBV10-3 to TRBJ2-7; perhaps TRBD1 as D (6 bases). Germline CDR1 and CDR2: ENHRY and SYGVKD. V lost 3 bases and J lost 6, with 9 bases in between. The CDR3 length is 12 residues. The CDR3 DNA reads TGTGCCATCAGTGAAGGGGGAAGCGAGCAGTACTTC. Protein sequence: CAISEGGSEQYF.

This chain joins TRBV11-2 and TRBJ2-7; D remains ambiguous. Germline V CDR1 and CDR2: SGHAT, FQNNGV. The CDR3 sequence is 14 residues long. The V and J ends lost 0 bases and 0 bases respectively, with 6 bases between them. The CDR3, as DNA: TGTGCCAGCAGCTTAGAAGTCAGCTCCTACGAGCAGTACTTC. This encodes CASSLEVSSYEQYF.

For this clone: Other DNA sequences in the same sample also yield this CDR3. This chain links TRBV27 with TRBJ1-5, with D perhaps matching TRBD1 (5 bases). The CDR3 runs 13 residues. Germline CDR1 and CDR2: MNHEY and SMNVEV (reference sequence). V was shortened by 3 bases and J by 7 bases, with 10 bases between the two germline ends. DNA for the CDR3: TGTGCCAGCAGTTTGGGGGGTGGCCAGCCCCAGCATTTT. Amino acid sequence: CASSLGGGQPQHF.

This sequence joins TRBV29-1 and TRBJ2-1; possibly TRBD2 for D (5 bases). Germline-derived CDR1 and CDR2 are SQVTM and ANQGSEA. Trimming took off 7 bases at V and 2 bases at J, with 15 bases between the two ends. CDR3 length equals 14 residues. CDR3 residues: CSAWTPHAYNEQFF. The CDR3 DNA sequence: TGCAGCGCCTGGACTCCGCATGCCTACAATGAGCAGTTCTTC.

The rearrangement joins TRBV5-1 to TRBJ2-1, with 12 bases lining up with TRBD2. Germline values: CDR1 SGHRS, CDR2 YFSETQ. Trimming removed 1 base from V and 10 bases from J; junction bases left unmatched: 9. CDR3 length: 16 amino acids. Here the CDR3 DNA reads TGCGCCAGCAGCTTGTGGGCTAGCGGGAGGGCCCACGAGCAGTTCTTC. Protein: CASSLWASGRAHEQFF.

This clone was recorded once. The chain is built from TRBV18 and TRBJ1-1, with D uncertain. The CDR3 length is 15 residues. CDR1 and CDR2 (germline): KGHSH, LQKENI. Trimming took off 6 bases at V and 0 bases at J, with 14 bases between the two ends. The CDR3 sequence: CASSGEIQLNTEAFF. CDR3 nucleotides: TGTGCCAGCTCGGGAGAAATACAGTTGAACACTGAAGCTTTCTTT.

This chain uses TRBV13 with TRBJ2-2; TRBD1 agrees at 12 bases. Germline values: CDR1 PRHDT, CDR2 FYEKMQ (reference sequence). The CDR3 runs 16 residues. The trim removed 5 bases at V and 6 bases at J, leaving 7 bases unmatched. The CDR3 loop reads CASSPQGQGASGELFF. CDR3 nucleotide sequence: TGTGCCAGCAGCCCCCAGGGACAGGGGGCCTCCGGGGAGCTGTTTTTT.

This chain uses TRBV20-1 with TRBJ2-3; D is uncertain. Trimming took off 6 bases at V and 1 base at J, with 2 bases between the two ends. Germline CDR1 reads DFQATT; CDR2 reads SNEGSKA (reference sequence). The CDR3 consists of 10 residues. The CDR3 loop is CSARTDTQYF. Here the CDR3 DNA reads TGCAGTGCCCGCACAGATACGCAGTATTTT.

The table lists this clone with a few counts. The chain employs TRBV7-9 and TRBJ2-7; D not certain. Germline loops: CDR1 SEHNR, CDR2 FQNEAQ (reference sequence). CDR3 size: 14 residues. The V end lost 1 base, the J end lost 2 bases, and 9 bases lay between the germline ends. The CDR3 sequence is CASSLEPGPYEQYF. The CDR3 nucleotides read TGTGCCAGCAGCTTAGAACCCGGACCCTACGAGCAGTACTTC.

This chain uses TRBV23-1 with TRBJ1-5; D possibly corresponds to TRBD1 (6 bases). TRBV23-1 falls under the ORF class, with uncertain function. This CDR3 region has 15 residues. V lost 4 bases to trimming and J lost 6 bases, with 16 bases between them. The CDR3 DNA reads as TGCGCCAGCAGTCGCCTTAGGGGGGGAAGTCAGCCCCAGCATTTT. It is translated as CASSRLRGGSQPQHF.